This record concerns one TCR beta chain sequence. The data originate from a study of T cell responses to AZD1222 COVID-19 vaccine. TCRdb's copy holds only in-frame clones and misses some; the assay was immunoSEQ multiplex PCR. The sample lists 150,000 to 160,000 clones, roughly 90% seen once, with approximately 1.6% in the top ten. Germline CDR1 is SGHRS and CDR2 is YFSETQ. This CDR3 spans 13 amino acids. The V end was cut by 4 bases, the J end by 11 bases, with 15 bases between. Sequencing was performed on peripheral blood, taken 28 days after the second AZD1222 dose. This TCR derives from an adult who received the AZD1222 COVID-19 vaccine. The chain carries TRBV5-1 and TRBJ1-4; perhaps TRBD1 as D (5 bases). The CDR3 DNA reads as TGCGCCAGCAGCCCTGTGGGGGGTTTTAAACTGTTTTTT. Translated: CASSPVGGFKLFF.